This TCR beta chain derives from a study of cytomegalovirus exposure and HLA in healthy donors. Primers: 60 Vbeta forward and 13 Jbeta reverse. Produced via immunoSEQ multiplex PCR; TCRdb's table is partial and in-frame only. This table has around 130,000 clones, just over 65% appearing once. V was trimmed by 3 bases and J by 0 bases, leaving 6 bases between them. The CDR3 is made up of 14 amino acids. Germline V lookup: CDR1 LNHNV, CDR2 YYDKDF (reference sequence). The specimen was PBMCs. This clonotype originated in a man between 18 and 35 years old in good health and CMV-seronegative. V is TRBV15 and J is TRBJ1-3; D is possibly TRBD1 (5 bases). The CDR3 bases are TGTGCCACCAGCAGTCAGGGCTCTGGAAACACCATATATTTT. This sequence encodes CATSSQGSGNTIYF.